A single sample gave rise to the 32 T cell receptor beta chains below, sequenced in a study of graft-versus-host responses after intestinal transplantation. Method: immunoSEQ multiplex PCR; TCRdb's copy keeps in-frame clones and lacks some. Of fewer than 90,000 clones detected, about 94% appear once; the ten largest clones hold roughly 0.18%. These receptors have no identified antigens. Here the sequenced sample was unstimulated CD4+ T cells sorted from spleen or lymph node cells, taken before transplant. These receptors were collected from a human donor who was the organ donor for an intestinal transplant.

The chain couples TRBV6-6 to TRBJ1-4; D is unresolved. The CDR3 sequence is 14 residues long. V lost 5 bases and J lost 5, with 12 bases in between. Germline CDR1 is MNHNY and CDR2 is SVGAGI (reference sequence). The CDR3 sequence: CASSIKGMNEKLFF. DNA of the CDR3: TGTGCCAGCAGTATAAAGGGCATGAATGAAAAACTGTTTTTT.

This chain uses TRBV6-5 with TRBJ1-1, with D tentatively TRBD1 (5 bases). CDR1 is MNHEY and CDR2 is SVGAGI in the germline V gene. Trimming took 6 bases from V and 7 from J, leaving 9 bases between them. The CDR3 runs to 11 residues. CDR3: CASSPGGEAFF. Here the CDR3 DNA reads TGTGCCAGCAGCCCGGGGGGTGAAGCTTTCTTT.

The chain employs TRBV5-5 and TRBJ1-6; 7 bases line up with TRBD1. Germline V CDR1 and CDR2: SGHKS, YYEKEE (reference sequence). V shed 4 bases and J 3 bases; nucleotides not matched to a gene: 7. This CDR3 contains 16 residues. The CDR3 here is CASSPTGLVYNSPLHF. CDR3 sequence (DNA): TGTGCCAGCAGCCCGACAGGGTTGGTCTATAATTCACCCCTCCACTTT.

Here the CDR3 DNA reads TGTGCCAGCGCCGTCGGCAGGGCCACCGGGGAGCTGTTTTTT. This codes for CASAVGRATGELFF. The chain links TRBV18 to TRBJ2-2, with TRBD1 as a possible D gene (5 bases). Per the germline V gene, CDR1 is KGHSH and CDR2 is LQKENI. This CDR3 spans 14 amino acids. The V and J ends lost 8 bases and 4 bases respectively, with 14 bases between them.

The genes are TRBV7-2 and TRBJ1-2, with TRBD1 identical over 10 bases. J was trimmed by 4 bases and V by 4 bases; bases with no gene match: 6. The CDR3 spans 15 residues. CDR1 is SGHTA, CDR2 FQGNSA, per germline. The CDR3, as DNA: TGTGCCAGCAGCTCCCGGACAGGGGGTTCCTATGGCTACACCTTC. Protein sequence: CASSSRTGGSYGYTF.

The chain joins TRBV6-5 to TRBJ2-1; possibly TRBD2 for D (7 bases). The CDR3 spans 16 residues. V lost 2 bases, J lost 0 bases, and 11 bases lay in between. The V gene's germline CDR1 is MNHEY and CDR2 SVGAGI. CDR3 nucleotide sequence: TGTGCCAGCAGTTACCGGGCGGGGGCCTCCTACAATGAGCAGTTCTTC. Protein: CASSYRAGASYNEQFF.

CDR3 sequence (DNA): TGTGCCAGCAGCCGGGCCTTGAACACTGAAGCTTTCTTT. This encodes CASSRALNTEAFF. This chain uses TRBV5-6 with TRBJ1-1; D is undetermined. V was trimmed by 4 bases and J by 0 bases, leaving 7 bases between them. The CDR3 is 13 amino acids. CDR1 and CDR2 (germline): SGHDT, YYEEEE.

DNA of the CDR3: TGTGCCTCTGCCATGGGTGAATACTATGGCTACACCTTC. This encodes CASAMGEYYGYTF. This sequence joins TRBV30 and TRBJ1-2; D uncertain. This CDR3 has 13 amino acids. Germline CDR1 reads GTSNPN; CDR2 reads SVGIG (reference sequence). V was clipped by 7 bases and J by 3 bases, with 15 bases between them.

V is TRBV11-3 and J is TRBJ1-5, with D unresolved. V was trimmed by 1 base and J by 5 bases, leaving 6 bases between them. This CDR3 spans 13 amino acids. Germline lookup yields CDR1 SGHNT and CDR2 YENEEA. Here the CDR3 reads CASSLARDQPQHF. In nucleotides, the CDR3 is TGTGCCAGCAGCTTAGCACGTGATCAGCCCCAGCATTTT. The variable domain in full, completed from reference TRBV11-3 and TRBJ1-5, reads EAGVVQSPRYKIIEKKQPVAFWCNPISGHNTLYWYLQNLGQGPELLIRYENEEAVDDSQLPKDRFSAERLKGVDSTLKIQPAELGDSAVYLCASSLARDQPQHFGDGTRLSIL.

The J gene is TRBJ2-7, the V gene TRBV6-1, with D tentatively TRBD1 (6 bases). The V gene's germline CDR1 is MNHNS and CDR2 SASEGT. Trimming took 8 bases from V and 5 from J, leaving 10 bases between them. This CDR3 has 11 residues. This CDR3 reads CASEDSDEQYF. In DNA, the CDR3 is TGTGCCAGCGAGGACAGTGACGAGCAGTACTTC.

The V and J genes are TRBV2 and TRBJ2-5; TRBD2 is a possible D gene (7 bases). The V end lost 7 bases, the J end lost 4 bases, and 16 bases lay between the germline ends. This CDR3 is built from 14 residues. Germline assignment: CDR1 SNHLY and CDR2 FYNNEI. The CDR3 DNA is TGTGCCAGCAACATTGGGGGGGCTGGAGAGACCCAGTACTTC. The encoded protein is CASNIGGAGETQYF.

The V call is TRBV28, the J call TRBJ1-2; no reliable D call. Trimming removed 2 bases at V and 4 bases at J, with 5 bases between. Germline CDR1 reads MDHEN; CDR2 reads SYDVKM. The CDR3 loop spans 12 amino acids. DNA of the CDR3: TGTGCCAGCAGTTTAAAGGCCTATGGCTACACCTTC. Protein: CASSLKAYGYTF.

DNA for the CDR3: TGTGCCAGCAGTTCGTTTTGGACAGGGAGGTCTATGAACACTGAAGCTTTCTTT. Translation gives CASSSFWTGRSMNTEAFF. V and J are TRBV7-6 and TRBJ1-1, with 8 bases aligning to TRBD1. The ends lost 6 bases at V and 0 bases at J; junction bases unmatched: 15. The CDR3 has 18 amino acids. Germline CDR1 reads SGHVS; CDR2 reads FNYEAQ.

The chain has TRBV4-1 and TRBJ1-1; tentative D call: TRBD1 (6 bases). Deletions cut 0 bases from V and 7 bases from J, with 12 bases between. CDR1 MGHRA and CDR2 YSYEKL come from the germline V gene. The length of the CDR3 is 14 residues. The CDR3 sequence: CASSQEGKGGEAFF. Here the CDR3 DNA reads TGCGCCAGCAGCCAAGAAGGTAAGGGGGGTGAAGCTTTCTTT.

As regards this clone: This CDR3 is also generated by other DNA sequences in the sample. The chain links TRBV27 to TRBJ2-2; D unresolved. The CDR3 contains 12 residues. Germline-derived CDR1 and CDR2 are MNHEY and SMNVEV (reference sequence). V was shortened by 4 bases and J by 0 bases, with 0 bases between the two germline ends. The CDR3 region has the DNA TGTGCCAGCAGTTCGAACACCGGGGAGCTGTTTTTT. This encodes CASSSNTGELFF.

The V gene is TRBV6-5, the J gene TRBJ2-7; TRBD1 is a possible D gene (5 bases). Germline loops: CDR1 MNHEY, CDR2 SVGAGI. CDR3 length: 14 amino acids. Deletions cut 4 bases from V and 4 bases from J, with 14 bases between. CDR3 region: CASSSGHALYEQYF. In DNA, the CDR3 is TGTGCCAGCAGTTCCGGACACGCGTTGTACGAGCAGTACTTC.

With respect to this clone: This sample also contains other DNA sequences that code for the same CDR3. CDR3: CASSQGIRSASSSGNTIYF. For the CDR3, the DNA is TGTGCCAGCAGCCAAGGAATAAGGTCGGCTTCCTCCTCTGGAAACACCATATATTTT. The V gene is TRBV14, the J gene TRBJ1-3; unclear D gene. V lost 1 base and J 0 bases, leaving 19 bases between the germline ends. Germline CDR1 SGHDN, CDR2 FVKESK. The CDR3 has 19 residues.

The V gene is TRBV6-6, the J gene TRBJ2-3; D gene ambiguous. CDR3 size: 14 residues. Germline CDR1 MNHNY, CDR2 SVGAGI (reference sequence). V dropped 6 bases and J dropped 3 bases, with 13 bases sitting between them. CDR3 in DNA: TGTGCCAGCAGCCGCAACGATCCGACAGATACGCAGTATTTT. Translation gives CASSRNDPTDTQYF.

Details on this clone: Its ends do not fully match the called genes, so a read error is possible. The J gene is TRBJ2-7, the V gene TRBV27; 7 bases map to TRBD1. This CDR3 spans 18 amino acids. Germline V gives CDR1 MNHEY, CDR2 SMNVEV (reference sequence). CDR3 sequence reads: CASSLSDPWFQGEYEQCF. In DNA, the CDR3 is TGTGCCAGCAGTTTATCAGACCCCTGGTTCCAGGGGGAATACGAGCAGTGCTTC.

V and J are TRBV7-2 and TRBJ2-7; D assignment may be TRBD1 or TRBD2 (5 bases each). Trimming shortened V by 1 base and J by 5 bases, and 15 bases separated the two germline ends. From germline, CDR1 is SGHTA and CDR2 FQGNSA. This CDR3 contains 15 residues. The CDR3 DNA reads TGTGCCAGCAGCTTAGATTGGGGGTCTAGCCACGAGCAGTACTTC. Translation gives CASSLDWGSSHEQYF.

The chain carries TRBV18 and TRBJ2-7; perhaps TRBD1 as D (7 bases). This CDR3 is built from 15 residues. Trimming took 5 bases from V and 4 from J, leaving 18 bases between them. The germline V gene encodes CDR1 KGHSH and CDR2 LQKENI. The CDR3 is CASSLSEGAGYEQYF. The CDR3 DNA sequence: TGTGCCAGCTCATTATCGGAGGGGGCAGGGTACGAGCAGTACTTC.

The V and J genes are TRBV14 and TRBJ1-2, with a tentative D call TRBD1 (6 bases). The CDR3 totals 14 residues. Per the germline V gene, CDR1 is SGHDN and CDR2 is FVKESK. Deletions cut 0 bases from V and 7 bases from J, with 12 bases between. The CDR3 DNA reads TGTGCCAGCAGCCAAGAATTACAGGGTCTTGGCTACACCTTC. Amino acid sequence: CASSQELQGLGYTF.

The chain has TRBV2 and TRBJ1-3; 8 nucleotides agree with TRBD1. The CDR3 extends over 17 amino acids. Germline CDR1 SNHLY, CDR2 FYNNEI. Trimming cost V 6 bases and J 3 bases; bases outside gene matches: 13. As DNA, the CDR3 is TGTGCCAGCAGCTTAAGAAGGCTCGGACAGGGTGGAAACACCATATATTTT. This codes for CASSLRRLGQGGNTIYF.

CDR3 sequence (DNA): TGTGCCAGCAGTGACGGCGGGGGTCGGGTCTATGGCTACACCTTC. Protein: CASSDGGGRVYGYTF. The chain carries TRBV6-1 and TRBJ1-2, with D tentatively TRBD1 (5 bases). V gave up 3 bases and J gave up 4 bases, with 15 bases separating them. In germline, CDR1 is MNHNS, CDR2 SASEGT. This CDR3 is 15 amino acids long.

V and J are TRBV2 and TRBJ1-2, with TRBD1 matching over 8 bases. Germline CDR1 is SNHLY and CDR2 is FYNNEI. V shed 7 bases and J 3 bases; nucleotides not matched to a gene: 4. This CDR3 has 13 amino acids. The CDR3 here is CASKLTGDYGYTF. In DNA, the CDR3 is TGTGCCAGCAAATTGACAGGGGACTATGGCTACACCTTC.

The CDR3 protein is CASSYLQGLDEQYF. In nucleotides, the CDR3 is TGTGCCAGCAGTTACCTCCAGGGGTTGGACGAGCAGTACTTC. V is TRBV6-5 and J is TRBJ2-7; possible D gene TRBD1, 6 bases. CDR1 and CDR2 (germline): MNHEY, SVGAGI. Trimming cost V 2 bases and J 5 bases, with 13 bases left between them. The CDR3 is made up of 14 amino acids.

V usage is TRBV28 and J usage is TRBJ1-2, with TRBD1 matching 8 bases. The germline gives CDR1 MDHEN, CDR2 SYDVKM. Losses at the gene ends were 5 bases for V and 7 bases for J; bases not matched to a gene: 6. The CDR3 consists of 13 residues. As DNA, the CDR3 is TGTGCCAGCAGTCAGCAGGGGGCTCGTGGCTACACCTTC. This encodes CASSQQGARGYTF.

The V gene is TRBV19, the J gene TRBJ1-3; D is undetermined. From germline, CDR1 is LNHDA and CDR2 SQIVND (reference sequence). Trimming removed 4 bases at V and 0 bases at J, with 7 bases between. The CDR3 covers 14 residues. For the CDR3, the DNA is TGTGCCAGTAGTAGAGCAGGCTCTGGAAACACCATATATTTT. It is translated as CASSRAGSGNTIYF.

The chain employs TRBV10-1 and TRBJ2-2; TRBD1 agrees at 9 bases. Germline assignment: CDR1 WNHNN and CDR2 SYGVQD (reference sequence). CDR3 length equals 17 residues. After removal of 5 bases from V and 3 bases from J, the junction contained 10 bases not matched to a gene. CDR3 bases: TGCGCCAGCAGTCTCACAGGGGACAGGGAGGACACCGGGGAGCTGTTTTTT. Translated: CASSLTGDREDTGELFF.

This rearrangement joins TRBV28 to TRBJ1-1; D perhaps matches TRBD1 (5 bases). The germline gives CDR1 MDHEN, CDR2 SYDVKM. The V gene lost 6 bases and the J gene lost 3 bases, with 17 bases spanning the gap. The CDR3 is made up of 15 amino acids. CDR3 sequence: CASSTYSGRYTEAFF. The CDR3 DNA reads TGTGCCAGCAGCACTTACTCGGGACGCTACACTGAAGCTTTCTTT.

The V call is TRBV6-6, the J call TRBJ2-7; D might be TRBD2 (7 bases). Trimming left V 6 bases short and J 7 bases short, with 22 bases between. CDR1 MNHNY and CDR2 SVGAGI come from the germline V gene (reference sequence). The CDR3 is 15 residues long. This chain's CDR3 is CASRDTGGHRVEQYF. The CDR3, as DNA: TGTGCCAGCAGGGACACGGGGGGCCACCGTGTAGAGCAGTACTTC.

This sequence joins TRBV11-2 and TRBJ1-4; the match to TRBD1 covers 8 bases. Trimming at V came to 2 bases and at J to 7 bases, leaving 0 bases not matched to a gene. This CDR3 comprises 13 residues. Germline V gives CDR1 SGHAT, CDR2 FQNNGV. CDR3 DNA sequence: TGTGCCAGCAGCTTACAGGGGGCTGAAAAACTGTTTTTT. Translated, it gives CASSLQGAEKLFF. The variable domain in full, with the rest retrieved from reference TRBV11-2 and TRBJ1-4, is EAGVAQSPRYKIIEKRQSVAFWCNPISGHATLYWYQQILGQGPKLLIQFQNNGVVDDSQLPKDRFSAERLKGVDSTLKIQPAKLEDSAVYLCASSLQGAEKLFFGSGTQLSVL.